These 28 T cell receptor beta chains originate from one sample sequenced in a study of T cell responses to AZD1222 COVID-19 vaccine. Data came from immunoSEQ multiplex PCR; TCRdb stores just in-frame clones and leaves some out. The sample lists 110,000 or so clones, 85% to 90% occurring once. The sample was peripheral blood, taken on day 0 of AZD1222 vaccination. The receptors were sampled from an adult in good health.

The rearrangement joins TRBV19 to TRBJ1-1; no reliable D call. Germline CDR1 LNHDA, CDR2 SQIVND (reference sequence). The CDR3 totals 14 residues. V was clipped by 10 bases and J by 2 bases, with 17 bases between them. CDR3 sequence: CATEADPVNTEAFF. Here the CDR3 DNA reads TGTGCCACTGAGGCCGACCCGGTCAACACTGAAGCTTTCTTT. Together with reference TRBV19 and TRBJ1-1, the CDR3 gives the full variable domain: DGGITQSPKYLFRKEGQNVTLSCEQNLNHDAMYWYRQDPGQGLRLIYYSQIVNDFQKGDIAEGYSVSREKKESFPLTVTSAQKNPTAFYLCATEADPVNTEAFFGQGTRLTVV.

The CDR3 DNA sequence: TGTGCCAGCAGTTCCGCGGGTAGCGGGGGCGGGGATACGCAGTATTTT. It translates to CASSSAGSGGGDTQYF. J is TRBJ2-3 and V is TRBV6-5; 9 nucleotides align to TRBD2. CDR3 length: 16 amino acids. The V and J ends lost 4 bases and 6 bases, in that order; junction bases with no gene match: 11. The germline V gene has CDR1 MNHEY and CDR2 SVGAGI.

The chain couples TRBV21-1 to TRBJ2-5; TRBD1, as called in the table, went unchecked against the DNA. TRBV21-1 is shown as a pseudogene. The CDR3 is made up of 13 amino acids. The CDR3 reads CASTHRDQETQYF. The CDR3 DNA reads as TGTGCCAGCACTCACAGAGACCAAGAGACCCAGTACTTC.

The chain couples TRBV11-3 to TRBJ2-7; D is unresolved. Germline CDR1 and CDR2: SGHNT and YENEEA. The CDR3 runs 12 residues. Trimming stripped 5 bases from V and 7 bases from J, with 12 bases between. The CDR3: CASSAQLGEQYF. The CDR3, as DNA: TGTGCCAGCAGCGCGCAGCTGGGGGAGCAGTACTTC.

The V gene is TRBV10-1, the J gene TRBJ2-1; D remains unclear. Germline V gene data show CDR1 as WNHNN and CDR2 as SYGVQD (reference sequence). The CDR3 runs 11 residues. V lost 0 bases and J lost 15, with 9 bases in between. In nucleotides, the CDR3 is TGCGCCAGCAGTGAGTCGACAACCCCGTTCTTC. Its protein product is CASSESTTPFF.

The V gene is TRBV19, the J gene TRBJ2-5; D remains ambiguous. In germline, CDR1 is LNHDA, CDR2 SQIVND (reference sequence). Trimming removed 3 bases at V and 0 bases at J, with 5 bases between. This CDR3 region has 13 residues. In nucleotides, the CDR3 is TGTGCCAGTAGTATCCAGGACCAAGAGACCCAGTACTTC. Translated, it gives CASSIQDQETQYF.

The CDR3 region is CSARVSETQYF. CDR3 sequence (DNA): TGCAGTGCTAGAGTGTCGGAGACCCAGTACTTC. This chain uses TRBV20-1 with TRBJ2-5, with D hard to call. The CDR3 length is 11 residues. Germline CDR1 and CDR2: DFQATT and SNEGSKA (reference sequence). The ends were cut back, 1 base at V and 5 bases at J, with 5 bases in the middle.

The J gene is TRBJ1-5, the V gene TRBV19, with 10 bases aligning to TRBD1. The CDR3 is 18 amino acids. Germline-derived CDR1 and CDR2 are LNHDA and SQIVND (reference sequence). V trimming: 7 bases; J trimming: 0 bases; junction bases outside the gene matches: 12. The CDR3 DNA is TGTGCCAGTACCACCGGACAGGGGGGCTTGAATAGCAATCAGCCCCAGCATTTT. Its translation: CASTTGQGGLNSNQPQHF.

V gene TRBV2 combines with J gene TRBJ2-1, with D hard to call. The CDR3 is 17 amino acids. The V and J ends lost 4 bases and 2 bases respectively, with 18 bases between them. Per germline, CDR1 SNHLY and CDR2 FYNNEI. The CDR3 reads CASSGGSWPEPYNEQFF. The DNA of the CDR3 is TGTGCCAGCAGTGGTGGGTCGTGGCCCGAACCCTACAATGAGCAGTTCTTC.

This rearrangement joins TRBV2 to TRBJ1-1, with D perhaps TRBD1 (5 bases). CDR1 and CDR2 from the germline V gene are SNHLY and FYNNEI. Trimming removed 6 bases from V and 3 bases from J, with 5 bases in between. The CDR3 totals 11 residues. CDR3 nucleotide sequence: TGTGCCAGCAGGGGGGACACTGAAGCTTTCTTT. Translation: CASRGDTEAFF.

For the CDR3, the DNA is TGCAGTGATAGTAGCGGGGTTTACAATGAGCAGTTCTTC. Protein: CSDSSGVYNEQFF. This chain joins TRBV20-1 and TRBJ2-1; 8 nucleotides line up with TRBD2. The germline CDR1 and CDR2 sequences are DFQATT and SNEGSKA (reference sequence). With V trimmed by 7 bases and J by 4 bases, 6 bases remained unmatched. CDR3 size: 13 residues.

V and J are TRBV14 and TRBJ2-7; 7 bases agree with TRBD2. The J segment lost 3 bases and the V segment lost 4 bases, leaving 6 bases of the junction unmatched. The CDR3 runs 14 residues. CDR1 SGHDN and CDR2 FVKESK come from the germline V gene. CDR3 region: CASSPLPGGYEQYF. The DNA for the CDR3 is TGTGCCAGCAGCCCGCTGCCGGGGGGCTACGAGCAGTACTTC.

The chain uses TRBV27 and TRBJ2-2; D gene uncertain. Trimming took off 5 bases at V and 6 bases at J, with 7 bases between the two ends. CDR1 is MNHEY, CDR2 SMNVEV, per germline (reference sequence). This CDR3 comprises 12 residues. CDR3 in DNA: TGTGCCAGCAGTAGGCCCGCCGGGGAGCTGTTTTTT. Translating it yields CASSRPAGELFF.

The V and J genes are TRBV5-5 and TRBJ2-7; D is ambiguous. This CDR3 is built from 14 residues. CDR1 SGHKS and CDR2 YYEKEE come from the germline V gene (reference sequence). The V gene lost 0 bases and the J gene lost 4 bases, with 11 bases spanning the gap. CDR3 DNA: TGTGCCAGCAGCTTGGGAGCTACGGATTACGAGCAGTACTTC. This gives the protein CASSLGATDYEQYF.

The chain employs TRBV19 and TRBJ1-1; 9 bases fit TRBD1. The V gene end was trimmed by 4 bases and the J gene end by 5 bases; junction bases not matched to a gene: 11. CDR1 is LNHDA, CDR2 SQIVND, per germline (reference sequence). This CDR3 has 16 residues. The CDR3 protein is CASSTLPGQGATEAFF. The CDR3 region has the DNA TGTGCCAGTAGTACCCTCCCGGGACAGGGCGCGACTGAAGCTTTCTTT. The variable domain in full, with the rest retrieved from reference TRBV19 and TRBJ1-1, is DGGITQSPKYLFRKEGQNVTLSCEQNLNHDAMYWYRQDPGQGLRLIYYSQIVNDFQKGDIAEGYSVSREKKESFPLTVTSAQKNPTAFYLCASSTLPGQGATEAFFGQGTRLTVV.

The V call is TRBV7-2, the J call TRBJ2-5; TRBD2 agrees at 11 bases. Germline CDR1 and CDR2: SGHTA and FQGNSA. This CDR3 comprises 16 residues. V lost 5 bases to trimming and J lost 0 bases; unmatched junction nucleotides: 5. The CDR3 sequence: CASSAASGGNQETQYF. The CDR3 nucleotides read TGTGCCAGCAGCGCCGCTAGCGGGGGGAACCAAGAGACCCAGTACTTC.

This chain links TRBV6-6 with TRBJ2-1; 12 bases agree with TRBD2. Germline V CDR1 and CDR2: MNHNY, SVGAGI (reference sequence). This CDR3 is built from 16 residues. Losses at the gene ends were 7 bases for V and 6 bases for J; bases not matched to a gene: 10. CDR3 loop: CASTLPLAGGTNEQFF. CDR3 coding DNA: TGTGCCAGCACCCTACCACTAGCGGGGGGTACCAATGAGCAGTTCTTC.

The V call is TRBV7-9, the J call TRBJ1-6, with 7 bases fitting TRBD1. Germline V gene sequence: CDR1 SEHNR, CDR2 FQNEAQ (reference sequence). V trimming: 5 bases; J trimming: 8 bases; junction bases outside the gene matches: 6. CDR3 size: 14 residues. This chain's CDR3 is CASSPTGADSPLHF. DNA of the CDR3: TGTGCCAGCAGCCCAACAGGGGCAGATTCACCCCTCCACTTT.

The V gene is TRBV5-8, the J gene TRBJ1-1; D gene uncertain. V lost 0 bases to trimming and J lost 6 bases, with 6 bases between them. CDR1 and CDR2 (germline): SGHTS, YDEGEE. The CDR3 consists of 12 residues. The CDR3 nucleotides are TGTGCCAGCAGCTTGGATAGACCTGAAGCTTTCTTT. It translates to CASSLDRPEAFF.

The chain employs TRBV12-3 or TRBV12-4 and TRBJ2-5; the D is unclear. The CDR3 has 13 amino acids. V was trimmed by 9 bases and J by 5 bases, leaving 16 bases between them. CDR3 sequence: CASSRTWAETQYF. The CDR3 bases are TGTGCCAGTTCGAGGACCTGGGCGGAGACCCAGTACTTC.

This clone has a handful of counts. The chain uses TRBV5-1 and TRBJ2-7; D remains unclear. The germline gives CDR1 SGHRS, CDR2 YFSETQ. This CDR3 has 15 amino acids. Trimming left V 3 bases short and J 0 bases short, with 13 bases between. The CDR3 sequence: CASSSAERASYEQYF. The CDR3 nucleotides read TGCGCCAGCAGCTCGGCCGAACGGGCCTCCTACGAGCAGTACTTC.

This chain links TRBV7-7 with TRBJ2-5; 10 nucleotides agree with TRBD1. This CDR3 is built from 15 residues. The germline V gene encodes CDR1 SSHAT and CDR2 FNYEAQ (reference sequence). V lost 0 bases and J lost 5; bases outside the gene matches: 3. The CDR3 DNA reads TGTGCCAGCAGCTTAGCGGGGACAGGGGTCGAGACCCAGTACTTC. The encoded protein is CASSLAGTGVETQYF.

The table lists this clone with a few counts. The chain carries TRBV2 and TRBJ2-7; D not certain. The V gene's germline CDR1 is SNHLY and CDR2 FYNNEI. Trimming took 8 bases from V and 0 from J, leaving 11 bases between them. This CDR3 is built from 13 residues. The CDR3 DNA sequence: TGTGCCAGCCGCCTCCAAAACTCCTACGAGCAGTACTTC. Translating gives CASRLQNSYEQYF.

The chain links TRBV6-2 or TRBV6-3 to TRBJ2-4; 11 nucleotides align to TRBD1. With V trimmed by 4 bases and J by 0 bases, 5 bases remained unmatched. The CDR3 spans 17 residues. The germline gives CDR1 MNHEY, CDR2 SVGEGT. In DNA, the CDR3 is TGTGCCAGCAGTTTTGGGACAGGGGGTATAGCCAAAAACATTCAGTACTTC. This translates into CASSFGTGGIAKNIQYF.

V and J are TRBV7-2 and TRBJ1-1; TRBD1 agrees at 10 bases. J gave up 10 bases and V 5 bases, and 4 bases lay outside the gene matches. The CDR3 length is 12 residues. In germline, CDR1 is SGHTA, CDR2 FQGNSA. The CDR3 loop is CASSRDRGLAFF. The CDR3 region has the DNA TGTGCCAGCAGCCGGGACAGGGGTTTAGCTTTCTTT.

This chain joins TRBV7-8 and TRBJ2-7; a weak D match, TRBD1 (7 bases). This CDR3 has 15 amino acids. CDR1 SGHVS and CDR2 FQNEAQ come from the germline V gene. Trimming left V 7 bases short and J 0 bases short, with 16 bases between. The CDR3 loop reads CASTKGAGSSYEQYF. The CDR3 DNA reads TGTGCCAGCACTAAGGGGGCGGGGAGCTCCTACGAGCAGTACTTC.

The CDR3 bases are TGTGCCAGCAGCTTAGACAGGGCAGGTGATCGACTGTTTTTT. Translated, it gives CASSLDRAGDRLFF. The gene calls are TRBV5-4 and TRBJ1-4; 7 nucleotides agree with TRBD1. Trimming at V came to 2 bases and at J to 13 bases, leaving 11 bases not matched to a gene. In germline, CDR1 is SGHNT, CDR2 YYREEE (reference sequence). The length of the CDR3 is 14 residues.

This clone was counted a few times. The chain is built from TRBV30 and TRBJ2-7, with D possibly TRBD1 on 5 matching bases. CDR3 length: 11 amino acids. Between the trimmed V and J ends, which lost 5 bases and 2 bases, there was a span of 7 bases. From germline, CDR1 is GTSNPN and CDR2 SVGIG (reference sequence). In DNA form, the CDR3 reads TGTGCCTGGTCGACAGCCTACGAGCAGTACTTC. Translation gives CAWSTAYEQYF. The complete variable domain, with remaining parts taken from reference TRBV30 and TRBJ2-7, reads SQTIHQWPATLVQPVGSPLSLECTVEGTSNPNLYWYRQAAGRGLQLLFYSVGIGQISSEVPQNLSASRPQDRQFILSSKKLLLSDSGFYLCAWSTAYEQYFGPGTRLTVT.